The source of this T cell receptor beta chain is a study of T cell repertoires in cytomegalovirus infection. Study-wide results and caveats: Adding up the frequency of public TCR beta families identified people who carried CMV plus the relevant HLA.

The germline CDR1 and CDR2 sequences are SGHKS and YYEKEE (reference sequence). The ends were cut back, 0 bases at V and 7 bases at J, with 14 bases in the middle. The CDR3 loop spans 15 amino acids. In TCRdb, the reads were re-called with MiXCR into one record per CDR3 protein. The sample consists of roughly 990,000 distinct CDR3 sequences, around 29% of them appearing once. This clonotype was picked up a small number of times. Its antigen is still unknown. The V and J genes are TRBV5-5 and TRBJ1-3; D is ambiguous. The starting material was cultured CD8+ T cells from PBMCs, obtained from culture after CMV antigen stimulation. This receptor was identified in a human donor in good health (CMV status not recorded). Some clones in this sample may be carry-over from other donors' samples. The DNA of the CDR3 is TGTGCCAGCAGCTTGGGATCCGACAACGGGAACACCATATATTTT. It codes for CASSLGSDNGNTIYF.